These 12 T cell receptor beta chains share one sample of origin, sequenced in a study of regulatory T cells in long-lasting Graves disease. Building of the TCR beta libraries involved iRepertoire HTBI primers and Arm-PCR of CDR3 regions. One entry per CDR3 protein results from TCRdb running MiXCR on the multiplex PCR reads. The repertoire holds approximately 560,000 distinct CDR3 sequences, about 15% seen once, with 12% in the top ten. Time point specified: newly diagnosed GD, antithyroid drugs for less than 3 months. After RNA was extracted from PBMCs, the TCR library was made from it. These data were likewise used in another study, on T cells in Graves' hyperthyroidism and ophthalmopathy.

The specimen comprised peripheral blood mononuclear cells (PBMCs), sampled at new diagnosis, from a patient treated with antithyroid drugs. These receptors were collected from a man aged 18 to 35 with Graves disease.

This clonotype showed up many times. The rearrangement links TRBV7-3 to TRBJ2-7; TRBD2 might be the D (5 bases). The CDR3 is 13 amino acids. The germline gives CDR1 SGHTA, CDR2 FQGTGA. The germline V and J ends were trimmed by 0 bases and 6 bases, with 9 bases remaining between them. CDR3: CASSLTGASEQYF. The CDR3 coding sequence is TGTGCCAGCAGCTTAACGGGAGCTAGCGAGCAGTACTTC.

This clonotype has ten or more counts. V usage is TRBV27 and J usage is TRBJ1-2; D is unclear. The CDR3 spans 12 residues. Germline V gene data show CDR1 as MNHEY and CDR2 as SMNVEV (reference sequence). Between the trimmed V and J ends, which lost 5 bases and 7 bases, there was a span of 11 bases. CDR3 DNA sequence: TGTGCCAGCAGTCAACGGGCAGGTGGCTACACCTTC. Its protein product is CASSQRAGGYTF.

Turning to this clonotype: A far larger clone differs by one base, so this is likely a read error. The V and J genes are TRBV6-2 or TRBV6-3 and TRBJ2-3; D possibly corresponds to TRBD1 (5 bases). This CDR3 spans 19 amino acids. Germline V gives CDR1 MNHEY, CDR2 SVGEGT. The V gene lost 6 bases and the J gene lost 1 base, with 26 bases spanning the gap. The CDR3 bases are TGTGCCAGCAGGTCCTGGGGCCAGAACCCCGTTGCTGGCACAGATACGCAGTATTTT. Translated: CASRSWGQNPVAGTDTQYF.

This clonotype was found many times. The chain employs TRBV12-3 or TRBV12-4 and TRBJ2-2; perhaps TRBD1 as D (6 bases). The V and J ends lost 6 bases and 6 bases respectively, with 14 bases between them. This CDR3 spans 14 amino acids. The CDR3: CASSPSGQSGELFF. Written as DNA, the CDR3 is TGTGCCAGCAGCCCGTCTGGACAGTCCGGGGAGCTGTTTTTT.

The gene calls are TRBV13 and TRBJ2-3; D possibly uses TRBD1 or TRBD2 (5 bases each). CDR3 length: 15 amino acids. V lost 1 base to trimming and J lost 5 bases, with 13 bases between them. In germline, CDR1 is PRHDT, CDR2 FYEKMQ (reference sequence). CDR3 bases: TGTGCCAGCAGCTTAGCTGGGGGAGCCGGAGATACGCAGTATTTT. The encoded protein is CASSLAGGAGDTQYF.

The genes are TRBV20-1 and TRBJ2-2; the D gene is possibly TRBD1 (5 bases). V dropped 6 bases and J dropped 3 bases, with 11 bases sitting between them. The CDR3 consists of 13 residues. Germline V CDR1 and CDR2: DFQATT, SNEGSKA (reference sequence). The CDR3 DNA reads TGCAGTGCCAAAGGACATGACACCGGGGAGCTGTTTTTT. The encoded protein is CSAKGHDTGELFF.

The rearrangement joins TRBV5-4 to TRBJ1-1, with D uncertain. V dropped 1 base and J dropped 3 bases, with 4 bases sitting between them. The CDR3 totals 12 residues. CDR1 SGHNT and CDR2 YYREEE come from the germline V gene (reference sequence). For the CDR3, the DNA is TGTGCCAGCAGCTTGAAGGACACTGAAGCTTTCTTT. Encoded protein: CASSLKDTEAFF.

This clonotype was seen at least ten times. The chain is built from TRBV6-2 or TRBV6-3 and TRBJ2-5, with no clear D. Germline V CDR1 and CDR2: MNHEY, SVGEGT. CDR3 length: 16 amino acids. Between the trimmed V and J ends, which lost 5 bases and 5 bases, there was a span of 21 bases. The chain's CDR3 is CASSEGMTPPWETQYF. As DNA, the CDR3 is TGTGCCAGCAGTGAAGGAATGACCCCACCCTGGGAGACCCAGTACTTC.

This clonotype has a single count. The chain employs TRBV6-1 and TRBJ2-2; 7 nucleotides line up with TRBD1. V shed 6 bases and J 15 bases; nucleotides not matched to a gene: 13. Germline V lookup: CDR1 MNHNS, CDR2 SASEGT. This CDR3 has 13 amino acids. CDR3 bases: TGTGCCAGCAGCCCGACGCAGGGGGTGGGGGTGTTTTTT. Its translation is CASSPTQGVGVFF.

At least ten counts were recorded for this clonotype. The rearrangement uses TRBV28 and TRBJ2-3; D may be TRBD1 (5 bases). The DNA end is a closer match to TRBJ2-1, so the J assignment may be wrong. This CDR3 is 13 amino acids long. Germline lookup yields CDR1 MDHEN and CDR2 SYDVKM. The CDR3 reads CASSPHQGNEQFF. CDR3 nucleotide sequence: TGTGCCAGCAGTCCTCACCAGGGTAACGAGCAGTTCTTC.

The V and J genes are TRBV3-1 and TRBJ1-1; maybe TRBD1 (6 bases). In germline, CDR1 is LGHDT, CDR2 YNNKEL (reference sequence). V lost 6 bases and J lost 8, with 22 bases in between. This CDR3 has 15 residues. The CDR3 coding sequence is TGTGCCAGCAGTTACTCTATACCGGGACACTTAGAAGCTTTCTTT. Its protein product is CASSYSIPGHLEAFF. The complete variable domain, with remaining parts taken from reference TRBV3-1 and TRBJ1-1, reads DTAVSQTPKYLVTQMGNDKSIKCEQNLGHDTMYWYKQDSKKFLKIMFSYNNKELIINETVPNRFSPKSPDKAHLNLHINSLELGDSAVYFCASSYSIPGHLEAFFGQGTRLTVV.

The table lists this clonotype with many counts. The CDR3 reads CASSPSRDEQYF. The CDR3 region has the DNA TGTGCCAGCTCACCAAGTAGAGACGAGCAGTACTTC. The rearrangement uses TRBV18 and TRBJ2-7; D call uncertain. CDR1 is KGHSH and CDR2 is LQKENI in the germline V gene. V gave up 2 bases and J gave up 5 bases, with 7 bases separating them. The CDR3 spans 12 residues.